The rows below give T cell receptor beta chains drawn from one sample of a study of shared clonotypes between healthy human individuals. Repertoires were generated with immunoSEQ multiplex PCR, while TCRdb's copy carries only in-frame clones and drops some. This sample yields roughly 2.5 million clones, of which over 85% are seen a single time; over 0.12% belongs to the top ten. Material for sequencing was naive CD4+ T cells sorted from blood. Every receptor here comes from a man aged 18 to 35 in good health. Each CDR3 is given with its conserved first and last residue. Fields, in order: D gene, V gene, clone size, J gene, CDR3 protein, CDR3 DNA. A D gene is named only where the DNA matches it firmly. Rows may omit the clone size; those that give it use once, few, many or a size class.

>NA|TRBV29-1|NA|TRBJ1-2
CSVATGSGYTF
TGCAGCGTGGCAACAGGGAGCGGCTACACCTTC
>NA|TRBV29-1|NA|TRBJ2-2
CSVSLGRNTGELFF
TGCAGCGTATCCCTTGGTAGGAACACCGGGGAGCTGTTTTTT
>TRBD2|TRBV10-3|NA|TRBJ2-7
CAIGGSGRLGAYEQYF
TGTGCCATCGGCGGGTCCGGGAGGTTAGGAGCCTACGAGCAGTACTTC
>NA|TRBV30|NA|TRBJ1-4
CASTLGGANEKLFF
TGTGCCTCGACCCTGGGGGGAGCTAATGAAAAACTGTTTTTT
>NA|TRBV29-1|NA|TRBJ2-1
CSGAGKGYNEQFF
TGCAGCGGTGCAGGGAAGGGGTACAATGAGCAGTTCTTC
>NA|TRBV18|few|TRBJ2-7
CASSPPGSSYEQYF
TGTGCCAGCTCACCACCGGGCAGCTCCTACGAGCAGTACTTC
>NA|TRBV18|NA|TRBJ2-7
CASSLSRDKPYEQYF
TGTGCCAGCTCACTTTCCCGGGACAAGCCCTACGAGCAGTACTTC
>TRBD1|TRBV5-1|once|TRBJ1-1
CASSGTGFTEAFF
TGCGCCAGCAGCGGGACAGGGTTCACTGAAGCTTTCTTT
>NA|TRBV30|NA|TRBJ1-5
CAWSSYQVTGRNQPQHF
TGTGCCTGGAGTTCGTATCAGGTAACAGGGCGAAATCAGCCCCAGCATTTT
>NA|TRBV28|NA|TRBJ2-7
CASSSPSAGRGNEQYF
TGTGCCAGCAGCTCCCCATCTGCGGGCAGGGGCAACGAGCAGTACTTC
>NA|TRBV9|NA|TRBJ2-2
CASSVAGVFPGELFF
TGTGCCAGCAGCGTAGCGGGAGTGTTCCCCGGGGAGCTGTTTTTT
>TRBD2|TRBV4-3|NA|TRBJ2-2
CASSQGTSGRTGELFF
TGCGCCAGCAGCCAAGGGACTAGCGGGAGAACCGGGGAGCTGTTTTTT
>NA|TRBV2|NA|TRBJ2-4
CASSAGSTGGKNIQYF
TGTGCCAGCAGTGCGGGGTCGACAGGAGGCAAAAACATTCAGTACTTC
>NA|TRBV19|once|TRBJ2-2
CASSIPGLKIGELFF
TGTGCCAGTAGTATCCCGGGACTTAAAATCGGGGAGCTGTTTTTT
>TRBD2|TRBV29-1|NA|TRBJ2-7
CSVGGGDNSYEQYF
TGCAGCGTCGGCGGGGGGGACAACTCCTACGAGCAGTACTTC
>NA|TRBV29-1|NA|TRBJ1-2
CSVAGLENYGYTF
TGCAGCGTTGCCGGGCTAGAGAACTATGGCTACACCTTC
>TRBD2|TRBV9|NA|TRBJ2-1
CASSGGLAGGQNEQFF
TGTGCCAGCAGCGGAGGACTAGCGGGGGGGCAGAATGAGCAGTTCTTC
>NA|TRBV9|NA|TRBJ2-1
CASSVDPFSYNEQFF
TGTGCCAGCAGCGTAGACCCCTTCTCCTACAATGAGCAGTTCTTC
>TRBD2|TRBV6-5|NA|TRBJ2-1
CASIASGRHNEQFF
TGTGCCAGCATAGCTAGCGGGAGGCACAATGAGCAGTTCTTC
>NA|TRBV7-9|NA|TRBJ2-5
CASSLALGGQETQYF
TGTGCCAGCAGCTTAGCGTTGGGGGGCCAAGAGACCCAGTACTTC
>NA|TRBV6-6|once|TRBJ2-2
CASSYFGTGNTGELFF
TGTGCCAGCAGTTACTTTGGGACGGGGAACACCGGGGAGCTGTTTTTT
>NA|TRBV10-3|NA|TRBJ2-1
CAISDWSGPSYNEQFF
TGTGCCATCAGTGATTGGAGCGGACCCTCCTACAATGAGCAGTTCTTC
>NA|TRBV18|NA|TRBJ1-2
CASPRAGSGYTF
TGTGCCAGCCCCCGAGCAGGGTCTGGCTACACCTTC
>TRBD1|TRBV5-4|NA|TRBJ1-1
CASSLAGVTGRAFF
TGTGCCAGCAGCTTGGCCGGTGTGACAGGGCGCGCTTTCTTT
>TRBD2|TRBV11-3|NA|TRBJ2-2
CASSLSSGSPGELFF
TGTGCCAGCAGCTTAAGCAGCGGGAGTCCCGGGGAGCTGTTTTTT
>NA|TRBV19|NA|TRBJ2-5
CASSIRGKETQYF
TGTGCCAGTAGTATTAGGGGGAAAGAGACCCAGTACTTC
>NA|TRBV4-1|NA|TRBJ2-2
CASSRPTGSNTGELFF
TGCGCCAGCAGCCGCCCTACAGGGTCGAACACCGGGGAGCTGTTTTTT
>NA|TRBV6-6|NA|TRBJ2-7
CASSYSRGGKGYEQYF
TGTGCCAGCAGTTACTCGAGGGGCGGGAAAGGCTACGAGCAGTACTTC
>TRBD2|TRBV6-5|NA|TRBJ2-1
CASSRGTSGSNEQFF
TGTGCCAGCAGCCGAGGGACTAGCGGTTCCAATGAGCAGTTCTTC
>TRBD1|TRBV5-1|NA|TRBJ2-5
CASSISGTAQETQYF
TGCGCCAGCAGCATATCCGGGACAGCCCAAGAGACCCAGTACTTC
>NA|TRBV6-6|few|TRBJ1-5
CASSYSKDSSNQPQHF
TGTGCCAGCAGTTACTCCAAGGACAGTAGCAATCAGCCCCAGCATTTT
>NA|TRBV10-1|NA|TRBJ2-3
CASSGILGFDTQYF
TGCGCCAGCAGTGGGATACTAGGGTTTGATACGCAGTATTTT
>NA|TRBV6-1|NA|TRBJ2-1
CASSDTPRRWSSYNEQFF
TGTGCCAGCAGTGATACCCCGAGGCGATGGAGCTCCTACAATGAGCAGTTCTTC
>TRBD1|TRBV18|NA|TRBJ1-2
CASSPSGTGNIYGYTF
TGTGCCAGCTCACCCTCCGGGACAGGGAATATCTATGGCTACACCTTC
>NA|TRBV2|NA|TRBJ1-6
CASKGRASNSPLHF
TGTGCCAGCAAGGGCAGGGCAAGTAATTCACCCCTCCACTTT
>NA|TRBV28|NA|TRBJ1-1
CASSGQGMNTEAFF
TGTGCCAGCAGTGGGCAGGGAATGAACACTGAAGCTTTCTTT
>NA|TRBV30|NA|TRBJ2-7
CAWSLQGGGYEQYF
TGTGCCTGGAGCTTACAGGGAGGGGGCTACGAGCAGTACTTC
>NA|TRBV5-1|once|TRBJ1-1
CASSLFGTPNTEAFF
TGCGCCAGCAGCTTGTTCGGGACTCCGAACACTGAAGCTTTCTTT
>TRBD1|TRBV19|NA|TRBJ1-1
CASMYRGTEAFF
TGTGCCAGTATGTACAGGGGCACTGAAGCTTTCTTT
>NA|TRBV29-1|once|TRBJ1-1
CSGGGRMNTEAFF
TGCAGCGGGGGGGGACGGATGAACACTGAAGCTTTCTTT
>NA|TRBV6-5|few|TRBJ1-2
CASRGNYGYTF
TGTGCCAGCAGGGGTAACTATGGCTACACCTTC
>NA|TRBV18|NA|TRBJ2-4
CASSPARPKNIQYF
TGTGCCAGCTCACCAGCAAGACCCAAAAACATTCAGTACTTC
>NA|TRBV7-8|NA|TRBJ2-5
CASSLMRTETQYF
TGTGCCAGCAGCTTAATGAGGACAGAGACCCAGTACTTC
>TRBD2|TRBV5-1|NA|TRBJ2-1
CASSSLAGGSSSYNEQFF
TGCGCCAGCAGCAGCTTAGCGGGGGGTTCGAGCTCCTACAATGAGCAGTTCTTC
>TRBD1|TRBV9|NA|TRBJ1-2
CASSVKSSGGNYGYTF
TGTGCCAGCAGCGTAAAAAGTTCAGGGGGCAACTATGGCTACACCTTC
>NA|TRBV7-2|NA|TRBJ2-5
CASSLRGVETQYF
TGTGCCAGCAGCTTAAGGGGAGTAGAGACCCAGTACTTC
>NA|TRBV19|NA|TRBJ2-7
CASSIDGALGAYEQYF
TGTGCCAGTAGTATAGATGGAGCCCTCGGGGCCTACGAGCAGTACTTC
>NA|TRBV5-1|NA|TRBJ1-3
CASSRDGSSGNTIYF
TGCGCCAGCAGTCGCGACGGATCGTCTGGAAACACCATATATTTT
>NA|TRBV18|NA|TRBJ2-7
CASSLGTTYEQYF
TGTGCCAGCTCACTCGGGACAACTTACGAGCAGTACTTC
>TRBD1|TRBV4-1|NA|TRBJ1-5
CASSQPDRAFSNQPQHF
TGCGCCAGCAGCCAACCGGACAGGGCATTTAGCAATCAGCCCCAGCATTTT
>TRBD1|TRBV7-2|NA|TRBJ2-7
CASSLMGQGTYEQYF
TGTGCCAGCAGCTTAATGGGACAGGGAACCTACGAGCAGTACTTC
>TRBD1|TRBV6-5|NA|TRBJ2-1
CASSYHGQGGGEQFF
TGTGCCAGCAGTTATCATGGACAGGGGGGGGGTGAGCAGTTCTTC